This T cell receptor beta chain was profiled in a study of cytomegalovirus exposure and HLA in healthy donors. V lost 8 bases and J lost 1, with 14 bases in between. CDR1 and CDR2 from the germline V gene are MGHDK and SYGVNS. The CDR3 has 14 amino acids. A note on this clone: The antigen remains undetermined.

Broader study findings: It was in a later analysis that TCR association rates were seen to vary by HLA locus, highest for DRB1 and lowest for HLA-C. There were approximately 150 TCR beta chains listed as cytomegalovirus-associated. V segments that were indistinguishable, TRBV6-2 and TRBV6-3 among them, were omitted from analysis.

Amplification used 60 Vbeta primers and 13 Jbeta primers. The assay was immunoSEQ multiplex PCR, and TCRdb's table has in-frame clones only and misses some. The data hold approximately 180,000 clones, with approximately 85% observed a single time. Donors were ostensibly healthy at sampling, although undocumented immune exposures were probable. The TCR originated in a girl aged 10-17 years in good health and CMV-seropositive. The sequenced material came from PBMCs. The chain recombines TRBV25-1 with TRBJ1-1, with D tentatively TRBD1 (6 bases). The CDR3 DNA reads TGTGCCAGCTCCTGGGGGCTCCAGAACACTGAAGCTTTCTTT. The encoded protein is CASSWGLQNTEAFF.